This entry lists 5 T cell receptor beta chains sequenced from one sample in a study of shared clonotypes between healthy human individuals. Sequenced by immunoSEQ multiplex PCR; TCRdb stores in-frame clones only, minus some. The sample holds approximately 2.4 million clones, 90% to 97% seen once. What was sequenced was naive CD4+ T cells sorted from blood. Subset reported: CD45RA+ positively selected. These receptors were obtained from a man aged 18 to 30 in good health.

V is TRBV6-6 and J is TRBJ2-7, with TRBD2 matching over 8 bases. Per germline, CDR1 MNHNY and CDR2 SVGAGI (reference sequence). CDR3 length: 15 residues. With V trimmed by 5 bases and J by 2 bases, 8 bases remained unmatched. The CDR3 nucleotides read TGTGCCAGCAGTAGCGGGAGAGGACTCACCTACGAGCAGTACTTC. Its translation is CASSSGRGLTYEQYF.

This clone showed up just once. The CDR3 nucleotides read TGTGCCAGCGGGGGACAGTTCGGTACCAATTCACCCCTCCACTTT. Its translation: CASGGQFGTNSPLHF. The V gene is TRBV25-1, the J gene TRBJ1-6, with 7 bases identical to TRBD1. The CDR3 covers 15 residues. Germline CDR1 is MGHDK and CDR2 is SYGVNS. V lost 8 bases and J lost 7; bases outside the gene matches: 11.

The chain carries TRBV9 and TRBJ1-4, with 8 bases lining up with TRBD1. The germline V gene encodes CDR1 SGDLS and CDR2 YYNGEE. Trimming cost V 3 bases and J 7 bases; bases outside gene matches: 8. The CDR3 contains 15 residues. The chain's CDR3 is CASSASTGAGEKLFF. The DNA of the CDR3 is TGTGCCAGCAGCGCGTCGACAGGGGCGGGTGAAAAACTGTTTTTT.

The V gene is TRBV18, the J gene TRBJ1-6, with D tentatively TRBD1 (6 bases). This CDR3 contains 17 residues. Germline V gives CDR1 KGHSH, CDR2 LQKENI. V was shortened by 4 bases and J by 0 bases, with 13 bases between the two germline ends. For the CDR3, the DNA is TGTGCCAGCTCACTGGCAGGGGCAAGCTCCTATAATTCACCCCTCCACTTT. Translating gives CASSLAGASSYNSPLHF.

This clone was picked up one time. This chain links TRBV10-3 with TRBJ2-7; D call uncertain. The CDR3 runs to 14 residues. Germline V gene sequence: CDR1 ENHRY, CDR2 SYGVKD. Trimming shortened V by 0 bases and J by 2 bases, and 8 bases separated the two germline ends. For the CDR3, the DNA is TGTGCCATCAGTGAGTCTGAGGTTGCCTACGAGCAGTACTTC. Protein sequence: CAISESEVAYEQYF.